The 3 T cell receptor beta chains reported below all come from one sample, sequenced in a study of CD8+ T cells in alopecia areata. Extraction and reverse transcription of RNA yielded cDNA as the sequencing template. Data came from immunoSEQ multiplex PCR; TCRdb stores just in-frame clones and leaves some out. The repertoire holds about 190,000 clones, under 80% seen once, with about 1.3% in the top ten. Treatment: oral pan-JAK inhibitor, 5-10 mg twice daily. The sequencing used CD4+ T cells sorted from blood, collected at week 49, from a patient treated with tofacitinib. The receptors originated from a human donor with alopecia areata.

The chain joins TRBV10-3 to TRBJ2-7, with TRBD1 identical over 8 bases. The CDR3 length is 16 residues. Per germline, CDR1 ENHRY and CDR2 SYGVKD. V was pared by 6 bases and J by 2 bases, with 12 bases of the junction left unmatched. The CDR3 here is CAIRPKEGQGTYEQYF. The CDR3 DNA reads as TGTGCCATCAGACCGAAGGAAGGACAGGGAACCTACGAGCAGTACTTC.

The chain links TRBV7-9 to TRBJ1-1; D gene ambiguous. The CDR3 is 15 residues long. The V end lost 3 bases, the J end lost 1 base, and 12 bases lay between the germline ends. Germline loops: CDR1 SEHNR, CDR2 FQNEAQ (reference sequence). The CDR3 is CASSLEAWRNTEAFF. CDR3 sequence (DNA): TGTGCCAGCAGCTTGGAGGCGTGGAGGAACACTGAAGCTTTCTTT.

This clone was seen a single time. The chain's CDR3 is CASSPLGQANTEAFF. DNA of the CDR3: TGCGCCAGCAGCCCTTTAGGGCAGGCGAACACTGAAGCTTTCTTT. This chain joins TRBV4-1 and TRBJ1-1; D is ambiguous. Germline assignment: CDR1 MGHRA and CDR2 YSYEKL. The CDR3 extends over 15 amino acids. Trimming removed 4 bases from V and 1 base from J, with 13 bases in between.